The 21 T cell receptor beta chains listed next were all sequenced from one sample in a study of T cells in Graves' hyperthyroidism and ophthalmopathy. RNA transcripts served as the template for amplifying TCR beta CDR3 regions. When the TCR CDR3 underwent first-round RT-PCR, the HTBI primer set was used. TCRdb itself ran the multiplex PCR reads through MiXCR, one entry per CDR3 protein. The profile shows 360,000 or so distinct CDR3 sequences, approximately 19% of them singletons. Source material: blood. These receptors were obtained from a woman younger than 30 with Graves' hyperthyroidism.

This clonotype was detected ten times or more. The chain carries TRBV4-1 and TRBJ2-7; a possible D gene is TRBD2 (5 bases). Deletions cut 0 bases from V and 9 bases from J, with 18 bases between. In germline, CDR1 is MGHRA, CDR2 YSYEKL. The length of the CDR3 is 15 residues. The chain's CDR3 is CASSQEIGGHGGQYF. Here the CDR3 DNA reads TGCGCCAGCAGCCAAGAAATAGGAGGCCACGGCGGGCAGTACTTC.

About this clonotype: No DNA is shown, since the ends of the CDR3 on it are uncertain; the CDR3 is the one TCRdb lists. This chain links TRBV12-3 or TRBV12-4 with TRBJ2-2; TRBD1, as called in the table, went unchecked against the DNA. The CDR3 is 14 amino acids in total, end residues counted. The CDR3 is CASSATGLPGSCFF.

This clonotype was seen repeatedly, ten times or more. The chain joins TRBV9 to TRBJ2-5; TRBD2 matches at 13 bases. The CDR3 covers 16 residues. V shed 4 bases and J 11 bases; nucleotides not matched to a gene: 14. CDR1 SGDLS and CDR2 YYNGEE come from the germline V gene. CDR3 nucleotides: TGTGCCAGCAGCCTGGGGACTAGCGGGGCTCGAGGTTCTCAGTACTTC. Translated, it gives CASSLGTSGARGSQYF.

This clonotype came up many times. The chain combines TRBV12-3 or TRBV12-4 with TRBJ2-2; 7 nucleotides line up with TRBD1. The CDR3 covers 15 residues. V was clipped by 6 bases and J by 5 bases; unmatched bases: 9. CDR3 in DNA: TGTGCCAGCAGCCCCCCAGGGGGTCAAACCGGGGAGCTGTTTTTT. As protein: CASSPPGGQTGELFF.

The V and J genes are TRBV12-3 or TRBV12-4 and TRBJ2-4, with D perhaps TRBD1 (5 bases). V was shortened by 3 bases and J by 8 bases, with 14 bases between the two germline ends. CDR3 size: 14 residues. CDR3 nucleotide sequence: TGTGCCAGCAGTTTTTCCGTCGACAGCGACATTCAGTACTTC. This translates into CASSFSVDSDIQYF.

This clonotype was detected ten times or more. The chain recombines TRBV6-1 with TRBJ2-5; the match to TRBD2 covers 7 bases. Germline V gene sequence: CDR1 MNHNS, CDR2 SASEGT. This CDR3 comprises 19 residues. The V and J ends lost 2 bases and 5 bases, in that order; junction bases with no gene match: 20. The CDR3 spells CASSEPASLSGQGGETQYF. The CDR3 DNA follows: TGTGCCAGCAGTGAACCTGCTTCTCTGTCCGGGCAGGGAGGGGAGACCCAGTACTTC.

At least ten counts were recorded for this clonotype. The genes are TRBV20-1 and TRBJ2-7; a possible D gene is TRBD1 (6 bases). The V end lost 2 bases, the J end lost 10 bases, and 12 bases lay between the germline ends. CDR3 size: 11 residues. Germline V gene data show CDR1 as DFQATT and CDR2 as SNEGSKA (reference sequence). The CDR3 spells CSARTGKRQYF. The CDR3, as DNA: TGCAGTGCTAGAACAGGGAAGAGACAGTACTTC.

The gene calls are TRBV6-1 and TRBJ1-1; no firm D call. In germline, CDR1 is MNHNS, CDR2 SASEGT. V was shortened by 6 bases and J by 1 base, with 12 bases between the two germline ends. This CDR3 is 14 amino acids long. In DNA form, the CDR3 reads TGTGCCAGCAGATCCATAAGGCAGAACACTGAAGCTTTCTTT. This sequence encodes CASRSIRQNTEAFF.

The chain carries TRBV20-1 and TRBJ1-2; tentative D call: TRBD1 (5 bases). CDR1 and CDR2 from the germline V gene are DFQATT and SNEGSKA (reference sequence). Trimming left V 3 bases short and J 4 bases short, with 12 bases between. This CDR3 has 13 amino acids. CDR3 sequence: CSASGTRVYGYTF. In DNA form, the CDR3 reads TGCAGTGCTAGTGGGACCCGGGTCTATGGCTACACCTTC.

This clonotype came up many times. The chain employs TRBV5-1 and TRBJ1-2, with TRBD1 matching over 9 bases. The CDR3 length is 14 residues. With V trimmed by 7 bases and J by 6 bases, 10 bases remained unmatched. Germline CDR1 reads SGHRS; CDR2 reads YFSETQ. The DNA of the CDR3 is TGCGCCAGCGGGATACAGGGGGCTGAGGATGGCTACACCTTC. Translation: CASGIQGAEDGYTF.

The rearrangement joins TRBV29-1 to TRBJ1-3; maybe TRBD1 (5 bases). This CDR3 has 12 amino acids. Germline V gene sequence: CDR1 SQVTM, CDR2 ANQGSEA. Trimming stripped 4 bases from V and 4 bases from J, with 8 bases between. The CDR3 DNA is TGCAGCGTTGGGGACGGGGGAAACACCATATATTTT. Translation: CSVGDGGNTIYF. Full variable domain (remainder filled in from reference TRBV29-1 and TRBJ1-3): SAVISQKPSRDICQRGTSLTIQCQVDSQVTMMFWYRQQPGQSLTLIATANQGSEATYESGFVIDKFPISRPNLTFSTLTVSNMSPEDSSIYLCSVGDGGNTIYFGEGSWLTVV.

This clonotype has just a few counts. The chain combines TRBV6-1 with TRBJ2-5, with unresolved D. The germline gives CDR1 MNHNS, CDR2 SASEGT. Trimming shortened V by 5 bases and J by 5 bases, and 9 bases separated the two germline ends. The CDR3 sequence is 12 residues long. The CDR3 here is CASSPSRETQYF. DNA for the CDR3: TGTGCCAGCAGTCCTAGTCGGGAGACCCAGTACTTC.

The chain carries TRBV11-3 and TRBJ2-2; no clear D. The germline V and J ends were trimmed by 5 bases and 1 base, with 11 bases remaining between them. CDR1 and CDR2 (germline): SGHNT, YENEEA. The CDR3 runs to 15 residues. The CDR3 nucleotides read TGTGCCAGCAGCCTAACGGCCAGGAACACCGGGGAGCTGTTTTTT. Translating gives CASSLTARNTGELFF.

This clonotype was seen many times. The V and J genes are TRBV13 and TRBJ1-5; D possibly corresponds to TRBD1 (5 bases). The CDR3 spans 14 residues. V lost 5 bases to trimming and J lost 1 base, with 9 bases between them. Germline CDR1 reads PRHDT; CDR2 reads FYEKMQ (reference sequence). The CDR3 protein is CASSARGSNQPQHF. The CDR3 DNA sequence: TGTGCCAGCAGCGCTAGGGGAAGCAATCAGCCCCAGCATTTT.

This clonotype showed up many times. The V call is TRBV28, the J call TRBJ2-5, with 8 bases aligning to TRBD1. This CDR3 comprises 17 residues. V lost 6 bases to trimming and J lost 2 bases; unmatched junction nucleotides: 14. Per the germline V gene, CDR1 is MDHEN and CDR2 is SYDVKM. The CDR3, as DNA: TGTGCCAGCAGCGGAGCCGGGACAGGTGCCCAACAAGAGACCCAGTACTTC. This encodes CASSGAGTGAQQETQYF.

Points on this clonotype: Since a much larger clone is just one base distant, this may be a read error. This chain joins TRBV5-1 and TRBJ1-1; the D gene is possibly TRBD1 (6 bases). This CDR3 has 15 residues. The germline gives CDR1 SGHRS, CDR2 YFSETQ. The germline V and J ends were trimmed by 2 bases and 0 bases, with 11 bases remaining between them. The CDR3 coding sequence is TGCGCCAGCAGCTTAGGGGGAAACATGAACACTGAAGCTTTCTTT. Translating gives CASSLGGNMNTEAFF.

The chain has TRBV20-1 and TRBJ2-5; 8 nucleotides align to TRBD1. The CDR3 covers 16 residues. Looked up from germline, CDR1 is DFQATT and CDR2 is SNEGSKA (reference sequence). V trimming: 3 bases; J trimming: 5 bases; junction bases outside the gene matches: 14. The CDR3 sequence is CSASRSTGAPKETQYF. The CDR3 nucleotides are TGCAGTGCTAGCCGATCGACAGGGGCCCCCAAGGAGACCCAGTACTTC.

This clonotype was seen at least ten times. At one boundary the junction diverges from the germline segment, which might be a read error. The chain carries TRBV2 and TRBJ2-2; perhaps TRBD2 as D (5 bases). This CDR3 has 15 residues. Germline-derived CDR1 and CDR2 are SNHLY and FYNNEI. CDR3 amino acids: CASSEVVGGTGELFF. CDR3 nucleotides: TGTGCCAGCAGCGAAGTGGTAGGAGGTACCGGGGAGCTGTTTTTT.

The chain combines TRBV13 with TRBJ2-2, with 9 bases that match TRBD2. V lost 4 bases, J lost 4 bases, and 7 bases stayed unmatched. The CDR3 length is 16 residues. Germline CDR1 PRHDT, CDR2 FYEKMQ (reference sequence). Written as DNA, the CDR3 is TGTGCCAGCAGCTCCGCGGGGGGGCCGGGCACCGGGGAGCTGTTTTTT. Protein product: CASSSAGGPGTGELFF.

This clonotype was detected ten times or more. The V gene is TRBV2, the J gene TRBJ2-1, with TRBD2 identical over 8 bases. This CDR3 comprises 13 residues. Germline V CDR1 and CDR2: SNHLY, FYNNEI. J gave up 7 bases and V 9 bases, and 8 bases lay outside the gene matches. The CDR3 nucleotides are TGTGCCAGTTTCGGGGGGGCCGGAAATGAGCAGTTCTTC. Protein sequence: CASFGGAGNEQFF.

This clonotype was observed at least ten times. The CDR3, as DNA: TGCAGTGCTTTCTCCGAGGTGGTTAACTATGGCTACACCTTC. Translation: CSAFSEVVNYGYTF. This chain connects TRBV20-1 to TRBJ1-2; no clear D gene. V dropped 5 bases and J dropped 1 base, with 14 bases sitting between them. Germline values: CDR1 DFQATT, CDR2 SNEGSKA (reference sequence). The CDR3 is 14 amino acids.